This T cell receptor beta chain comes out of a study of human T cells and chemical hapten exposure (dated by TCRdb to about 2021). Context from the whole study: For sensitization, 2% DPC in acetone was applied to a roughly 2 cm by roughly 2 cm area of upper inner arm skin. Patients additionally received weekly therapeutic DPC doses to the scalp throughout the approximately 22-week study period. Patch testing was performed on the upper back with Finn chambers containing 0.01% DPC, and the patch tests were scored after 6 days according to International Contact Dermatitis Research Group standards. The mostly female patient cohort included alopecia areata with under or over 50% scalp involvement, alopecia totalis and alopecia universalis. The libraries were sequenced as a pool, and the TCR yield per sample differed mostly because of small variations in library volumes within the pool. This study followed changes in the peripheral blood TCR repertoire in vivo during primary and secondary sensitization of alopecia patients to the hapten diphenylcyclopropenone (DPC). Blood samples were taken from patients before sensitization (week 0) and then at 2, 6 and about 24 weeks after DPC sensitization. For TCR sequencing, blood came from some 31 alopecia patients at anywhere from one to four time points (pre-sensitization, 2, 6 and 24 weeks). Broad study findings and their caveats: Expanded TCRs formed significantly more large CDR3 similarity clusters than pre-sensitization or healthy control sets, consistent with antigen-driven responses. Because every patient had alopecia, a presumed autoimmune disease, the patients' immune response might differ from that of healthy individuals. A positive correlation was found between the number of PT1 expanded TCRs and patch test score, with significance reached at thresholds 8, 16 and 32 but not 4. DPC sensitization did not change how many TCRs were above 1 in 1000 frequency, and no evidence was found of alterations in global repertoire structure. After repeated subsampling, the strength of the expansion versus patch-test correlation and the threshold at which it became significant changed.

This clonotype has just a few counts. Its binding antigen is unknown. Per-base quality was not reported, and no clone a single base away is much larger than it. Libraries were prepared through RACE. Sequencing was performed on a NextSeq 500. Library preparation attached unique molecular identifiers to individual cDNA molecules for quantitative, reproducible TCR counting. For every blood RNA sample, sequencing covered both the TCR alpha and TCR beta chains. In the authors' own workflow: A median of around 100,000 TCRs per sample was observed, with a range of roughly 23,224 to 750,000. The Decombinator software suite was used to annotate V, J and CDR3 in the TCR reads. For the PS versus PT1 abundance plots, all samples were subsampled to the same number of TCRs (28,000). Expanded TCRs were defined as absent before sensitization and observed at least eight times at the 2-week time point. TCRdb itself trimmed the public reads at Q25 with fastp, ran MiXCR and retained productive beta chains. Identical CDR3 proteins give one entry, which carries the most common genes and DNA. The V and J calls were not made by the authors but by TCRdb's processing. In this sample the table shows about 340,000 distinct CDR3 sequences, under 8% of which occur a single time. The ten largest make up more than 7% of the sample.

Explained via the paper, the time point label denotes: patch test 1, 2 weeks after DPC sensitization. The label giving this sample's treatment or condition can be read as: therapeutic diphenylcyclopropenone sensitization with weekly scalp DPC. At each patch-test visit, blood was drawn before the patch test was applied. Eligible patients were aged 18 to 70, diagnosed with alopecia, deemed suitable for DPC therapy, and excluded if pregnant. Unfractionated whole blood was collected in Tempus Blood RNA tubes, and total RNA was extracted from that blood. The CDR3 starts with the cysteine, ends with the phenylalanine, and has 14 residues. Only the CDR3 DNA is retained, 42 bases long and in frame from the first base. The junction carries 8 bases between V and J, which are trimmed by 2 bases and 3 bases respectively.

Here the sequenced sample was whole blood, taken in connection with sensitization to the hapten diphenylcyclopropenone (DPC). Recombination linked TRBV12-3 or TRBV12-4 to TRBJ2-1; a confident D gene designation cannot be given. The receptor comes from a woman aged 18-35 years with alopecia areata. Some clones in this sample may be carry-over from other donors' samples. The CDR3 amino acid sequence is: CASSLYSLYNEQFF. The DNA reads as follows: TGTGCCAGCAGTTTATACAGCCTCTACAATGAGCAGTTCTTC.